This T cell receptor beta chain was identified during a study of patients and donors after allogeneic stem cell transplantation. Per germline, CDR1 SGHDT and CDR2 YYEEEE. The CDR3 spans 13 residues. TCRdb ran MiXCR on the RT-PCR reads and lists one entry per CDR3 protein. The sample contains some 200,000 distinct CDR3 sequences, about 40% of which appear only once. Worth noting for this clonotype: The junction shows a germline mismatch at one end, possibly a read error.

The chain recombines TRBV5-6 with TRBJ1-1; 10 bases match TRBD1. Source material: blood, either unsorted or a sorted T cell fraction (not recorded which). The source is a human donor who was either an allogeneic HSCT recipient or a stem cell or donor lymphocyte infusion donor (not recorded which). It is not recorded whose cells these are; they may come from a transplant donor. CDR3 region: CASSLVRDRGYQF. DNA of the CDR3: TGTGCCAGCAGCCTTGTTAGGGACAGGGGTTACCAATTT.